The rows below give T cell receptor beta chains drawn from one sample of a study of ipilimumab plus nivolumab after autologous stem cell transplantation. Sequenced by immunoSEQ multiplex PCR; TCRdb stores in-frame clones only, minus some. In the table there are about 15,000 clones, around four fifths of which are singletons. Material: PBMCs, obtained in a trial of ipilimumab plus nivolumab as post-transplant consolidation. The receptors here all came from a male donor with diffuse large B-cell lymphoma. Each CDR3 is given with its conserved first and last residue. The D gene is left open where the match is weak. Clone size is stated in some rows and not others, as once, few, many or a class when expanded.

>TRBJ2-5|TRBV9|TRBD2|.
TGTGCCAGCAGCATCCGGACTAGCGGGGGAATCGAGACCCAGTACTTC
CASSIRTSGGIETQYF
>TRBJ1-2|TRBV6-6|TRBD1|.
TGTGCCAGCAGTTACGCGCCGGGACAGAGCTATGGCTACACCTTC
CASSYAPGQSYGYTF
>TRBJ2-7|TRBV11-2|TRBD1|.
TGTGCCAGCAGCCCCCAGAGGGGACAGGGACTTTACGAGCAGTACTTC
CASSPQRGQGLYEQYF
>TRBJ1-1|TRBV9|.|.
TGTGCCAGCAGCGGGGCGAGGAACACTGAAGCTTTCTTT
CASSGARNTEAFF
>TRBJ1-2|TRBV5-4|TRBD1|.
TGTGCCAGCAGCTTAGGGACAGGGATCTATGGCTACACCTTC
CASSLGTGIYGYTF
>TRBJ1-2|TRBV7-2|.|.
TGTGCCAGCAGCTTATCCGGGGCCTACTCCGTCTTC
CASSLSGAYSVF
>TRBJ2-3|TRBV4-2|TRBD2|.
TGTGCCAGCAGCCAAACCGGGACTAGCGGGGCTTCTAGCACAGATACGCAGTATTTT
CASSQTGTSGASSTDTQYF
>TRBJ1-2|TRBV9|.|once
TGTGCCAGCAGCGTAGATGGAGGGAGGTATGGCTACACCTTC
CASSVDGGRYGYTF
>TRBJ1-4|TRBV11-2|TRBD1|.
TGTGCCAGCAGCGGCCCGGGACAGGGGAGTACTAATGAAAAACTGTTTTTT
CASSGPGQGSTNEKLFF
>TRBJ2-5|TRBV5-5|.|.
TGTGCCAGCAGCTTGGAATGGGGGCAAGAGACCCAGTACTTC
CASSLEWGQETQYF
>TRBJ2-1|TRBV6-6|.|.
TGTGCCAGCAGGCGTACCTCCTACAATGAGCAGTTCTTC
CASRRTSYNEQFF
>TRBJ1-6|TRBV18|TRBD1|once
TGTGCCAGCTCACGCTCCGCTGGGACAGGAAGCTCCTATAATTCACCCCTCCACTTT
CASSRSAGTGSSYNSPLHF
>TRBJ1-2|TRBV5-1|.|few
TGCGCCAGCAGCGACCAGGGTCCCTACGGGTGGGGCTACACCTTC
CASSDQGPYGWGYTF
>TRBJ2-6|TRBV10-2|TRBD1|few
TGCGCCAGCAGTGGGGCGGGACAGGGGGGAAGCTCTGGGGCCAACGTCCTGACTTTC
CASSGAGQGGSSGANVLTF
>TRBJ1-4|TRBV5-1|.|.
TGCGCCAGCAGCTTGGGACTTCGATCGGAGGAAAAACTGTTTTTT
CASSLGLRSEEKLFF
>TRBJ1-4|TRBV28|TRBD1|.
TGTGCCAGCAGTCCCCGACAGGGAAAGTGGGAAAAACTGTTTTTT
CASSPRQGKWEKLFF
>TRBJ2-2|TRBV11-2|TRBD1|.
TGTGCCAGCAGCTTAAACACAGGGGACACCGGGGAGCTGTTTTTT
CASSLNTGDTGELFF
>TRBJ2-7|TRBV5-5|.|.
TGTGCCAGCAGTACAGCGTCCTACGAGCAGTACTTC
CASSTASYEQYF
>TRBJ1-6|TRBV18|.|.
TGTGCCAGTCAGGGCAACTATAATTCACCCCTCCACTTT
CASQGNYNSPLHF
>TRBJ2-2|TRBV4-2|.|.
TGTGCCAGCAGCCGAAGTACAGGGATGGGCACCGGGGAGCTGTTTTTT
CASSRSTGMGTGELFF
>TRBJ2-3|TRBV4-2|TRBD2|.
TGTGCCAGCAGCCTCCCCGGGACTAGCGGGGGGGCAGATACGCAGTATTTT
CASSLPGTSGGADTQYF
>TRBJ2-7|TRBV10-1|.|.
TGCGCCAGCAGTGATAAAACGGGGGCTTCCTACGAGCAGTACTTC
CASSDKTGASYEQYF
>TRBJ1-1|TRBV2|.|.
TGTGCCAGCAGTGATTCGGGGGGTGGGACTGAAGCTTTCTTT
CASSDSGGGTEAFF
>TRBJ2-2|TRBV11-3|.|.
TGTGCCAGCAGCTCGTGGGACAAGAACACCGGGGAGCTGTTTTTT
CASSSWDKNTGELFF
>TRBJ2-1|TRBV5-6|.|.
TGTGCCAGCAGCTTGGCGGGGGTGGGGAATGAGCAGTTCTTC
CASSLAGVGNEQFF
>TRBJ2-3|TRBV27|.|.
TGTGCCAGCAGGCCAAGGGGAAGCGGCTCAGATACGCAGTATTTT
CASRPRGSGSDTQYF
>TRBJ2-3|TRBV9|TRBD2|.
TGTGCCAGCACTACTACTAGCGCAGATACGCAGTATTTT
CASTTTSADTQYF
>TRBJ2-1|TRBV6-5|.|.
TGTGCCAGCAGTTTCGGGACCGGATTTGAGCAGTTCTTC
CASSFGTGFEQFF
>TRBJ2-5|TRBV7-2|.|.
TGTGCCAGCAGCTTTAACTACCAAGAGACCCAGTACTTC
CASSFNYQETQYF
>TRBJ2-7|TRBV5-5|.|medium-sized
TGTGCCAGCAGCTCAGCGGGCTACGAGCAGTACTTC
CASSSAGYEQYF
>TRBJ2-2|TRBV2|.|.
TGTGCCAGCAAGGCACCCCCGAACACCGGGGAGCTGTTTTTT
CASKAPPNTGELFF
>TRBJ1-4|TRBV4-1|.|.
TGCGCCAGCAGCCAAGTAGCGGCGGTTGAAAAACTGTTTTTT
CASSQVAAVEKLFF
>TRBJ1-5|TRBV6-1|.|.
TGTGCCAGCATAGGTCTTGGGGGGCTGATACAGCCCCAGCATTTT
CASIGLGGLIQPQHF
>TRBJ2-5|TRBV4-2|TRBD1|.
TGTGCCAGCAGCGCGGTCGTTGGACAGGCGCCCCCAGGGACCCAGTACTTC
CASSAVVGQAPPGTQYF
>TRBJ1-1|TRBV27|.|few
TGTGCCAGCAGTTTGGATGTGGGGACTGAAGCTTTCTTT
CASSLDVGTEAFF
>TRBJ2-2|TRBV4-1|TRBD1|.
TGCGCCAGCAGCCAAGATCGGGGCAGGGGGACGGGCGGGGAGCTGTTTTTT
CASSQDRGRGTGGELFF
>TRBJ1-4|TRBV27|TRBD1|.
TGTGCCAGCAGCGGACAGGGTTCTGAAAAACTGTTTTTT
CASSGQGSEKLFF
>TRBJ2-3|TRBV19|TRBD2|.
TGTGCCAGTAAGGCGGGGCTAGCGGGCACAGATACGCAGTATTTT
CASKAGLAGTDTQYF
>TRBJ1-4|TRBV7-6|.|.
TGTGCCAGCAGCTTAGGGGCCCGGAATGAAAAACTGTTTTTT
CASSLGARNEKLFF
>TRBJ2-1|TRBV5-4|TRBD2|.
TGTGCCAGCAACACCGGGACTAGCGACTACAATGAGCAGTTCTTC
CASNTGTSDYNEQFF
>TRBJ2-1|TRBV5-4|.|few
TGTGCCAGCAGCCCAGACCCTTCGGGTGACTACAATGAGCAGTTCTTC
CASSPDPSGDYNEQFF
>TRBJ2-1|TRBV6-1|.|.
TGTGCCAGCAGTGTATGGGGGGCCAATGAGCAGTTCTTC
CASSVWGANEQFF
>TRBJ1-2|TRBV2|.|once
TGTGCCAGCAGCGAAAATGGGGCTGTCACCTTC
CASSENGAVTF
>TRBJ2-7|TRBV6-1|.|.
TGTGCCAGCAGCAATTTTCTAAGCTCCTACGAGCAGTACTTC
CASSNFLSSYEQYF
>TRBJ1-2|TRBV6-1|.|.
TGTGCCAGCAGTGAAGCCCAGGGAAATGCAGGCTACACCTTC
CASSEAQGNAGYTF
>TRBJ2-7|TRBV7-9|.|.
TGTGCCAGCAGCCCTCCCTCAGGGTCGCTCGACGAGCAGTACTTC
CASSPPSGSLDEQYF